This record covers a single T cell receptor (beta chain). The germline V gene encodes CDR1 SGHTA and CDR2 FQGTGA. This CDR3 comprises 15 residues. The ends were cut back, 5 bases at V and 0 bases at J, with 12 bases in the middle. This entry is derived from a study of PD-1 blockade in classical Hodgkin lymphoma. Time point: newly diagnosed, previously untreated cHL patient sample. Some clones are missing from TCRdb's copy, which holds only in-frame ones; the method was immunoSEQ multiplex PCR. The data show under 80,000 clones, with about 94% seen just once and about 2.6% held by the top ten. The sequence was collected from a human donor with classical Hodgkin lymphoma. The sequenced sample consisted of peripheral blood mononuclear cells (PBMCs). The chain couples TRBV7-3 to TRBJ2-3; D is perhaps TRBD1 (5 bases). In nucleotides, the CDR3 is TGTGCCAGCAGCCTCCGACAGAGTAGCACAGATACGCAGTATTTT. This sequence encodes CASSLRQSSTDTQYF.